Listed below are T cell receptor beta chains from one sample, sequenced in a study of beta chain features in type 1 diabetes. Profiled with immunoSEQ multiplex PCR; TCRdb holds only in-frame clones, not every one. The data show 400,000 or so clones, roughly 12% seen once. The sequenced sample consisted of naive CD4+ T cells from blood. The source is a woman under 30 with type 1 diabetes. Both conserved end residues are part of each CDR3. The D gene is left open where the match is weak. Clone size appears in some rows only: once, few, many, or a class for an expanded clone.

V: TRBV25-1; size: few; D: TRBD1; J: TRBJ2-7; DNA: TGTGCCAGCAAGCCGGGACAGAGGCCGTCCGAGCAGTACTTC; CDR3: CASKPGQRPSEQYF
V: TRBV14; size: few; D: -; J: TRBJ2-3; DNA: TGTGCCAGCAGCCTAAGACAGACGTCGAAAGGAGATACGCAGTATTTT; CDR3: CASSLRQTSKGDTQYF
V: TRBV29-1; size: -; D: TRBD1; J: TRBJ2-2; DNA: TGCAGCGTAGGACAGGGGAACGGGGAGCTGTTTTTT; CDR3: CSVGQGNGELFF
V: TRBV30; size: -; D: -; J: TRBJ2-7; DNA: TGTGCCCGCGGGACAGTATACGAGCAGTACTTC; CDR3: CARGTVYEQYF
V: TRBV27; size: few; D: -; J: TRBJ1-1; DNA: TGTGCCAGCACTGGACTGAACGCTGAAGCTTTCTTT; CDR3: CASTGLNAEAFF
V: TRBV6-5; size: few; D: TRBD1; J: TRBJ2-7; DNA: TGTGCCAGCCGGGACAGGGTAACGGAGCAGTACTTC; CDR3: CASRDRVTEQYF
V: TRBV4-1; size: -; D: -; J: TRBJ2-1; DNA: TGCGCCAGCAGCCAAGGGGGGGACTCTTACAATGAGCAGTTCTTC; CDR3: CASSQGGDSYNEQFF
V: TRBV7-2; size: few; D: -; J: TRBJ1-1; DNA: TGTGCCAGCAGCCCCCAGGGTATCAACACTGAAGCTTTCTTT; CDR3: CASSPQGINTEAFF
V: TRBV15; size: few; D: TRBD1; J: TRBJ2-5; DNA: TGTGCCACCAGCAGAAGCTGGACAGGAGAGACCCAGTACTTC; CDR3: CATSRSWTGETQYF
V: TRBV14; size: -; D: TRBD1; J: TRBJ1-1; DNA: TGTGCCAGCAGCCCCACCCCGGGACAGGGCGACACTGAAGCTTTCTTT; CDR3: CASSPTPGQGDTEAFF
V: TRBV4-3; size: -; D: TRBD1; J: TRBJ1-2; DNA: TGCGCCAGCAGCCAGGCGACAGGGCTGAGGGGCTACACCTTC; CDR3: CASSQATGLRGYTF
V: TRBV11-2; size: -; D: TRBD2; J: TRBJ2-7; DNA: TGTGCCAGCAGCTCCGGTGCTAGCGGGGCCTACGAGCAGTACTTC; CDR3: CASSSGASGAYEQYF
V: TRBV4-1; size: -; D: -; J: TRBJ1-1; DNA: TGCGCCAGCAGCCAAGCCGGGGGGAAAAACACTGAAGCTTTCTTT; CDR3: CASSQAGGKNTEAFF
V: TRBV7-2; size: -; D: TRBD1; J: TRBJ1-6; DNA: TGTGCCAGCAGCCAGGGGGCCAGGGATTCACCCCTCCACTTT; CDR3: CASSQGARDSPLHF
V: TRBV2; size: -; D: TRBD1; J: TRBJ1-4; DNA: TGTGCCAGCTGCTTCAGGGGGAATGAAAAACTGTTTTTT; CDR3: CASCFRGNEKLFF
V: TRBV4-3; size: -; D: TRBD2; J: TRBJ2-5; DNA: TGCGCCAGCAGCCAAGATCAGCGGGGGACCCAGTACTTC; CDR3: CASSQDQRGTQYF
V: TRBV11-2; size: once; D: -; J: TRBJ1-6; DNA: TGTGCCAGCCAATCGTCCCGGATGGAGGGGAATTCACCCCTCCACTTT; CDR3: CASQSSRMEGNSPLHF
V: TRBV7-9; size: -; D: -; J: TRBJ2-2; DNA: TGTGCCAGCAGGGAGGGCAGCTACCTAGCGAACACCGGGGAGCTGTTTTTT; CDR3: CASREGSYLANTGELFF
V: TRBV28; size: few; D: TRBD2; J: TRBJ2-7; DNA: TGTGCCAGCTGGACTAGCGGGAGCTCCTACGAGCAGTACTTC; CDR3: CASWTSGSSYEQYF
V: TRBV7-2; size: -; D: -; J: TRBJ2-1; DNA: TGTGCCAGCAGCCTACCGACACACAATGAGCAGTTCTTC; CDR3: CASSLPTHNEQFF
V: TRBV29-1; size: few; D: -; J: TRBJ1-1; DNA: TGCAGCGTTGTGCCTGCGGGGAACACTGAAGCTTTCTTT; CDR3: CSVVPAGNTEAFF
V: TRBV9; size: -; D: -; J: TRBJ2-7; DNA: TGTGCCAGCAGCGTATACGGGGGAGCCTACGAGCAGTACTTC; CDR3: CASSVYGGAYEQYF
V: TRBV5-1; size: -; D: TRBD1; J: TRBJ2-1; DNA: TGCGCCAGCAGCTCAGATCAGGGGGCTGCCTCCTACAATGAGCAGTTCTTC; CDR3: CASSSDQGAASYNEQFF
V: TRBV4-3; size: -; D: -; J: TRBJ1-2; DNA: TGCGCCAGCAGCTCCTCGACAGGTGGTTATGGCTACACCTTC; CDR3: CASSSSTGGYGYTF
V: TRBV9; size: -; D: -; J: TRBJ1-2; DNA: TGTGCCAGCATCTCCGAATCAACGGGAGGCTACACCTTC; CDR3: CASISESTGGYTF
V: TRBV18; size: few; D: -; J: TRBJ2-7; DNA: TGTGCCAGCTCAAGTCTGACTAACGAGCAGTACTTC; CDR3: CASSSLTNEQYF
V: TRBV6-5; size: -; D: -; J: TRBJ2-3; DNA: TGTGCCAGCAGTTTGAGGGCGTATCAGCAAGATACGCAGTATTTT; CDR3: CASSLRAYQQDTQYF
V: TRBV7-8; size: -; D: TRBD1; J: TRBJ1-2; DNA: TGTGCCAGCAGCACGCGGACAGGGATCAGCTATGGCTACACCTTC; CDR3: CASSTRTGISYGYTF
V: TRBV30; size: few; D: TRBD2; J: TRBJ2-7; DNA: TGTGCCTCCGGACTAGCGGGATGGGAGCAGTACTTC; CDR3: CASGLAGWEQYF
V: TRBV6-1; size: few; D: -; J: TRBJ2-3; DNA: TGTGCCAGCAGTGAAGCGGGGCAGGGCCCTCCAGATACGCAGTATTTT; CDR3: CASSEAGQGPPDTQYF
V: TRBV6-5; size: -; D: TRBD2; J: TRBJ2-1; DNA: TGTGCCAGCAGTTACAGGGCAGCGGGAAGGCAGTTCTTC; CDR3: CASSYRAAGRQFF
V: TRBV7-8; size: -; D: TRBD2; J: TRBJ2-7; DNA: TGTGCCAGCAGCTTAGAACTAGCGGAGGTCTACGAGCAGTACTTC; CDR3: CASSLELAEVYEQYF
V: TRBV5-1; size: few; D: TRBD2; J: TRBJ2-3; DNA: TGCGCCAGCAGCTTGGTCGGCGGGAGTTCCACAGATACGCAGTATTTT; CDR3: CASSLVGGSSTDTQYF
V: TRBV19; size: few; D: -; J: TRBJ2-4; DNA: TGTGCCAGTAGTATCGGCAGGGTTGCCAAAAACATTCAGTACTTC; CDR3: CASSIGRVAKNIQYF
V: TRBV11-3; size: few; D: -; J: TRBJ1-1; DNA: TGTGCCAGCAGCTTAGTACAGAACACTGAAGCTTTCTTT; CDR3: CASSLVQNTEAFF
V: TRBV28; size: -; D: -; J: TRBJ1-5; DNA: TGTGCCAGCAGGCCCCAGATTCAGCCCCAGCATTTT; CDR3: CASRPQIQPQHF
V: TRBV6-5; size: few; D: -; J: TRBJ2-5; DNA: TGTGCCAGCAGTTACCCGACAGACCAAGAGACCCAGTACTTC; CDR3: CASSYPTDQETQYF
V: TRBV30; size: -; D: -; J: TRBJ1-2; DNA: TGTGCCTGGAGCCAGAACTATGGCTACACCTTC; CDR3: CAWSQNYGYTF
V: TRBV18; size: -; D: TRBD1; J: TRBJ2-1; DNA: TGTGCCAGCTCAGTAGGGACAGGGGGCAATGAGCAGTTCTTC; CDR3: CASSVGTGGNEQFF
V: TRBV25-1; size: -; D: -; J: TRBJ2-7; DNA: TGTGCCAGCAGTGCGGGTGTGGGGGCCCACGAGCAGTACTTC; CDR3: CASSAGVGAHEQYF
V: TRBV29-1; size: few; D: TRBD2; J: TRBJ2-7; DNA: TGCAGCGTTGGGGAGGGGTACGAGCAGTACTTC; CDR3: CSVGEGYEQYF
V: TRBV6-6; size: -; D: TRBD1; J: TRBJ2-7; DNA: TGTGCCAGCAGTCGGGACAGGGCCCACGAGCAGTACTTC; CDR3: CASSRDRAHEQYF
V: TRBV4-2; size: -; D: TRBD2; J: TRBJ2-3; DNA: TGTGCCAGCAGCCAAGAGGATAGCGGGGGCATGGGTACGCAGTATTTT; CDR3: CASSQEDSGGMGTQYF
V: TRBV7-8; size: few; D: -; J: TRBJ1-2; DNA: TGTGCCAGCAGCCTTCGGACAGCCAACTATGGCTACACCTTC; CDR3: CASSLRTANYGYTF
V: TRBV4-2; size: few; D: TRBD1; J: TRBJ1-5; DNA: TGTGCCAGCAGCCAACGGGACAGGGGGCGTCAGCCCCAGCATTTT; CDR3: CASSQRDRGRQPQHF
V: TRBV4-1; size: -; D: TRBD1; J: TRBJ1-4; DNA: TGCGCCAGCAGCCCAGGACAGGGGGCGGGAAAACTGTTTTTT; CDR3: CASSPGQGAGKLFF
V: TRBV4-3; size: -; D: -; J: TRBJ2-3; DNA: TGCGCCAGCACCTTCCATACGCAGTATTTT; CDR3: CASTFHTQYF
V: TRBV7-2; size: -; D: -; J: TRBJ2-7; DNA: TGTGCCAGCAGCTTAGTGGGGCTCTCTGAGCAGTACTTC; CDR3: CASSLVGLSEQYF
V: TRBV14; size: -; D: -; J: TRBJ2-1; DNA: TGTGCCAGCACCAAGTCCCGGGACTGGACCAATGAGCAGTTCTTC; CDR3: CASTKSRDWTNEQFF
V: TRBV5-6; size: -; D: TRBD2; J: TRBJ2-1; DNA: TGTGCCAGCAGCCAACCGGGAGGCGGGGGCTCCTACAATGAGCAGTTCTTC; CDR3: CASSQPGGGGSYNEQFF
V: TRBV7-2; size: -; D: -; J: TRBJ2-7; DNA: TGTGCCAGCAGCTCTCAACCCGGGGTACCCTACGAGCAGTACTTC; CDR3: CASSSQPGVPYEQYF